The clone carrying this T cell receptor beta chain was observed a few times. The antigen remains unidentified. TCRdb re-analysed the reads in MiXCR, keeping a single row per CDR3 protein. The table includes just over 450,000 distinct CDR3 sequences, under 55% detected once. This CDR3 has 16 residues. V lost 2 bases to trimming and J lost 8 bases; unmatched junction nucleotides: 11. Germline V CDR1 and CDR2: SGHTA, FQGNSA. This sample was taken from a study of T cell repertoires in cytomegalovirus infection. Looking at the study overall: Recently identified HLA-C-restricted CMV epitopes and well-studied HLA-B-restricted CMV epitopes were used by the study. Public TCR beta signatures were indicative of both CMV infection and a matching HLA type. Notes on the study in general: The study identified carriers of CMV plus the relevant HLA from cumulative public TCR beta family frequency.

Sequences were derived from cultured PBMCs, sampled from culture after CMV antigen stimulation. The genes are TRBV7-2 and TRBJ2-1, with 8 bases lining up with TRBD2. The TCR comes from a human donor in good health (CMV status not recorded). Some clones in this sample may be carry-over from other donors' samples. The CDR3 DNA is TGTGCCAGCAGCTTACAAAGCGGGGGCTACGGCGATGAGCAGTTCTTC. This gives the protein CASSLQSGGYGDEQFF.